This T cell receptor beta chain was identified in a study of CXCR3-negative and CXCR3-positive naive CD8 T cells. The overall study: With about 1.5 +/- 0.3 million reads per library, the TRB reads numbered roughly 130 million in total. Points from the study as a whole: The study found that naive CXCR3-negative and CXCR3-positive cells shared TRBV-TRBJ usage, while memory cells differed. Compared with CXCR3-negative naive cells, CXCR3-positive naive cells showed more hydrophobic TRB CDR3s. After cryopreservation, expression of CXCR3 was partially reduced, and most assays were run with fresh PBMCs.

The method, 5' RACE with UMI labels, was used to prepare the TRB cDNA libraries. TCRdb re-called the 5' RACE reads and gives one entry per CDR3 protein, without DNA. The data show about 66,000 distinct CDR3 sequences, and the top ten clones hold 3.5% to 5.5%. CDR3 length equals 14 residues. The germline V gene has CDR1 SGHRS and CDR2 YFSETQ. Remarks on this clonotype: Antigen: not known.

The sequencing sample was made of naive CXCR3- CD8+ T cells from blood. As for subset: CD45RO-CCR7+CD27+CD95- naive CD8+ T cells lacking CXCR3 (TNR3-). The V and J genes are TRBV5-1 and TRBJ1-2; TCRdb proposes TRBD1, but this gene call is untestable without DNA. The sequence was collected from a human donor in good health. Some clones in this sample may be carry-over from other donors' samples. This CDR3 reads CASSHTVSPVGYTF.